This T cell receptor beta chain derives from a study of cytomegalovirus exposure and HLA in healthy donors. The CDR3 extends over 15 amino acids. Per germline, CDR1 SGDLS and CDR2 YYNGEE. V lost 4 bases and J lost 6; bases outside the gene matches: 7. Use of 60 Vbeta and 13 Jbeta primers characterized the PCR. In the source study's methods: Per a later analysis, the number of unique TCR beta chains was roughly 83 million, of which about 10 million were shared. Produced via immunoSEQ multiplex PCR; TCRdb's table is partial and in-frame only. V, J and clone size are taken as reported in that table, and D and trimming were inferred from the DNA itself. The table records a few hundred thousand clones, 65% to 85% of them present only once. Concerning this clone itself: Its specificity is unknown.

Study-level findings and limits: Highly shared sequence variants in one cluster were likely a sequencing artifact.

This receptor was identified in a young man in good health and CMV-seronegative. Sample: PBMCs. The chain is built from TRBV9 and TRBJ2-5; 12 bases map to TRBD1. The chain's CDR3 is CASSLGTGGVKTQYF. Here the CDR3 DNA reads TGTGCCAGCAGCCTGGGGACAGGGGGCGTAAAGACCCAGTACTTC. Supplemented by reference TRBV9 and TRBJ2-5, the full variable domain reads DSGVTQTPKHLITATGQRVTLRCSPRSGDLSVYWYQQSLDQGLQFLIQYYNGEERAKGNILERFSAQQFPDLHSELNLSSLELGDSALYFCASSLGTGGVKTQYFGPGTRLLVL.